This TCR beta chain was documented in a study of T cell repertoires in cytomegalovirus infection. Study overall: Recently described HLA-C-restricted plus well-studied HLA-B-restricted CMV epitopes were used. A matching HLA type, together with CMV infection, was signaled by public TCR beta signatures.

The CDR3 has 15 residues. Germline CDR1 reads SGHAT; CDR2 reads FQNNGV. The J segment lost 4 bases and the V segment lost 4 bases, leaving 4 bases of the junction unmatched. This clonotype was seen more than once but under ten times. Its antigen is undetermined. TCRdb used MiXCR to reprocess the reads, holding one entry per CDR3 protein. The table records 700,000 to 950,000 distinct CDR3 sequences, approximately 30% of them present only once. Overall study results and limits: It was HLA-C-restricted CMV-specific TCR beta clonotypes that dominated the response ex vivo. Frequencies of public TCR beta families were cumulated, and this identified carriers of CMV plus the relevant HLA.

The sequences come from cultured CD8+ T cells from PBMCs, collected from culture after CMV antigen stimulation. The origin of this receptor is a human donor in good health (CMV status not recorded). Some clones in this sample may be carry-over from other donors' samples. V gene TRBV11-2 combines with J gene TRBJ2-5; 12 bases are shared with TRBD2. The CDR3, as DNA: TGTGCCAGCAGCTCTAGCGGGGGGGCCCCAGAGACCCAGTACTTC. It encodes CASSSSGGAPETQYF.